A single sample is the source of the 13 T cell receptor beta chains below, sequenced in a study of spatial heterogeneity in lung cancer. General study results and limits: Counts of expanded intratumoral alpha and beta TCRs tracked tumor mutation counts.

From the 5' RACE reads, TCRdb called clonotypes with MiXCR, one entry per CDR3 protein. This table holds about 7,000 distinct CDR3 sequences, roughly 13% found once. The time point is: sample taken at primary tumor resection. These receptors are not linked to any known antigen. Sequencing used lung tumor tissue, obtained at surgery. These receptors all stem from a male donor with early-stage non-small cell lung cancer.

There are many counts of this clonotype. A library prepared for alpha chains yielded this beta chain as an off-target read; its size is of little meaning. The chain combines TRBV10-2 with TRBJ1-1, with D unresolved. V gave up 2 bases and J gave up 8 bases, with 6 bases separating them. This CDR3 contains 11 residues. Germline V gives CDR1 WSHSY, CDR2 SAAADI. CDR3 loop: CASSETGEAFF. The CDR3 coding sequence is TGCGCCAGCAGTGAGACGGGCGAAGCTTTCTTT.

This clonotype was seen many times. The size of this beta chain means little, since it is a stray read in a library made for alpha chains. This chain uses TRBV10-1 with TRBJ2-3; 7 bases fit TRBD2. The V segment lost 2 bases and the J segment 1 base; nucleotides outside the gene matches: 3. The CDR3 spans 15 residues. Germline CDR1 is WNHNN and CDR2 is SYGVQD (reference sequence). The CDR3 DNA reads as TGCGCCAGCAGTGAGGGGCTAGCGGGCACAGATACGCAGTATTTT. This encodes CASSEGLAGTDTQYF.

This clonotype has a count of ten or more. This beta chain is an unintended read in a library built for alpha chains; its size means little. The rearrangement links TRBV2 to TRBJ1-2; 7 nucleotides match TRBD1. Per the germline V gene, CDR1 is SNHLY and CDR2 is FYNNEI. V was pared by 10 bases and J by 0 bases, with 5 bases of the junction left unmatched. The CDR3 extends over 13 amino acids. CDR3 nucleotide sequence: TGTGCCATCGGGACAGTTTCTAACTATGGCTACACCTTC. Translated: CAIGTVSNYGYTF.

This clonotype is medium-sized within its sample. Because the library targeted alpha chains, this beta chain is an off-target read whose size means little. The chain combines TRBV4-2 with TRBJ2-1; no firm D call. Germline V gene lookup returns CDR1 LGHNA and CDR2 YNFKEQ. The CDR3 runs to 14 residues. Trimming removed 1 base from V and 5 bases from J, with 9 bases in between. The CDR3 region is CASSQGLPHNEQFF. CDR3 in DNA: TGTGCCAGCAGCCAAGGACTTCCTCACAATGAGCAGTTCTTC.

This clonotype came up once. The size of this beta chain means little, since it is a stray read in a library made for alpha chains. This chain links TRBV29-1 with TRBJ2-5; the D gene is possibly TRBD1 (5 bases). Per germline, CDR1 SQVTM and CDR2 ANQGSEA. Trimming removed 5 bases from V and 0 bases from J, with 13 bases in between. The CDR3 extends over 14 amino acids. In nucleotides, the CDR3 is TGCAGCGTTAGTCGGACACAGTACCAAGAGACCCAGTACTTC. Its protein product is CSVSRTQYQETQYF.

By its share, this clonotype is medium-sized (0.01 to 0.1%). The library was designed around alpha chains, so this beta chain is a stray read whose abundance carries little weight. The V call is TRBV29-1, the J call TRBJ2-1; no clear D. The CDR3 length is 11 residues. V lost 8 bases and J 9 bases, leaving 14 bases between the germline ends. Germline V gene sequence: CDR1 SQVTM, CDR2 ANQGSEA. The CDR3 DNA is TGCAGCTCCCGAAGCAGTGGTGAGCAGTTCTTC. It translates to CSSRSSGEQFF.

This clonotype was seen a handful of times. A library made for alpha chains picked up this beta chain off target, so its size means little. This chain links TRBV30 with TRBJ2-7; the match to TRBD2 covers 9 bases. V was clipped by 0 bases and J by 2 bases; unmatched bases: 2. Germline CDR1 is GTSNPN and CDR2 is SVGIG (reference sequence). The CDR3 covers 14 residues. The CDR3 sequence: CAWSVSGRPYEQYV. CDR3 sequence (DNA): TGTGCCTGGAGTGTCAGCGGGAGGCCCTACGAGCAGTACGTC.

By sample fraction, this clonotype is medium-sized. Little can be read into the size of this beta chain, an off-target read in a library designed for alpha chains. CDR3 nucleotide sequence: TGTGCCAGCAGTTTATCAGGAGGTATCATGAACACTGAAGCTTTCTTT. Translating gives CASSLSGGIMNTEAFF. This chain joins TRBV28 and TRBJ1-1, with D unresolved. Germline V gene lookup returns CDR1 MDHEN and CDR2 SYDVKM. V was shortened by 1 base and J by 0 bases, with 12 bases between the two germline ends. This CDR3 contains 16 residues.

There are many counts of this clonotype. Since the library was made to target alpha chains, this beta chain is a stray read and its abundance is not meaningful. The J gene is TRBJ1-6, the V gene TRBV20-1; D not resolved. The germline V gene encodes CDR1 DFQATT and CDR2 SNEGSKA (reference sequence). The CDR3 is made up of 15 amino acids. V was cut by 5 bases and J by 0 bases, with 11 bases left in between. In DNA, the CDR3 is TGCAGTGCTCCGGGAGGCAGCTCCTATAATTCACCCCTCCACTTT. Its protein product is CSAPGGSSYNSPLHF.

This clonotype was counted at least ten times. This beta chain was picked up by a library intended for alpha chains and is off target, so its count carries little meaning. This chain joins TRBV12-5 and TRBJ2-4; D gene uncertain. The V end lost 6 bases, the J end lost 2 bases, and 8 bases lay between the germline ends. Germline V gene sequence: CDR1 LGHNT, CDR2 FRNRAP. The CDR3 consists of 13 residues. The CDR3 DNA reads TGTGCTAGTGGCTCTGAATCCAAAAACATTCAGTACTTC. Translating it yields CASGSESKNIQYF.

As to this clonotype: The library was designed around alpha chains, so this beta chain is a stray read whose abundance carries little weight. This chain uses TRBV28 with TRBJ2-7; either TRBD1 or TRBD2 may fit D (5 bases each). The CDR3 totals 16 residues. Trimming pared 5 bases from V and 0 bases from J, leaving 17 bases between. The germline V gene has CDR1 MDHEN and CDR2 SYDVKM. The CDR3 bases are TGTGCCAGCAGTCGCCTTCGGGCAGGGAGCTCCTACGAGCAGTACTTC. It translates to CASSRLRAGSSYEQYF.

This clonotype was found many times. This beta chain is an off-target read within a library intended for alpha chains, so its frequency means little. The J gene is TRBJ2-5, the V gene TRBV24-1; 7 nucleotides align to TRBD1. CDR1 KGHDR and CDR2 SFDVKD come from the germline V gene. Losses at the gene ends were 9 bases for V and 4 bases for J; bases not matched to a gene: 7. The CDR3 runs to 13 residues. The CDR3 protein is CATGEGALETQYF. In DNA form, the CDR3 reads TGTGCCACCGGAGAGGGGGCTTTAGAGACCCAGTACTTC.

In this sample, this clonotype turned up many times. Within a library made for alpha chains, this beta chain is off target, and its count is uninformative. V usage is TRBV30 and J usage is TRBJ2-1; 7 bases are shared with TRBD2. Germline-derived CDR1 and CDR2 are GTSNPN and SVGIG (reference sequence). The CDR3 runs to 15 residues. Unmatched junction bases numbered 4, after V lost 1 base and J lost 1 base. The CDR3, as DNA: TGTGCCTGGAGTGCTGGGAGGGGATCCTACAATGAGCAGTTCTTC. The encoded protein is CAWSAGRGSYNEQFF.